These T cell receptor beta chains were read from a single sample in a study of T-cell memory formation after mild COVID-19. One entry per CDR3 protein results from TCRdb running MiXCR on the 5' RACE reads. This sample has about 470,000 distinct CDR3 sequences, with over 15% found just once. The specimen was PBMCs or a T cell subset sorted from them (not recorded which). The origin of the receptors is an adult woman who had mild COVID-19 (a few samples of this study predate the infection). Cell type and time point are not known. Each CDR3 is given with its conserved first and last residue. The D gene is left open where the match is weak. The size field is filled for only some rows; it gives once, few, many or a size class.

few,.,TRBJ1-2,TRBV18,CASSPPVGSSNYGYTF,TGTGCCAGCTCACCACCAGTAGGCTCCTCAAACTATGGCTACACCTTC
few,TRBD1,TRBJ2-3,TRBV18,CASSPRQGEDTQYF,TGTGCCAGCTCACCACGACAGGGGGAAGATACGCAGTATTTT
.,.,TRBJ2-3,TRBV12-3/TRBV12-4,CASTGGRAAADTQYF,TGTGCCAGCACCGGGGGTCGGGCAGCGGCAGATACGCAGTATTTT
few,TRBD2,TRBJ2-1,TRBV3-1,CASSQGPQPGLVGNEQFF,TGTGCCAGCAGCCAAGGTCCCCAACCGGGACTAGTGGGCAATGAGCAGTTCTTC
.,TRBD1,TRBJ1-5,TRBV20-1,CSASRGRDQPQHF,TGCAGTGCTAGCAGGGGGCGGGATCAGCCCCAGCATTTT
.,.,TRBJ1-1,TRBV11-2,CASSRTLLGMNTEAFF,TGTGCCAGCAGCAGGACACTTCTGGGCATGAACACTGAAGCTTTCTTT
.,.,TRBJ1-4,TRBV7-9,CASSSQEHAEKLFF,TGTGCCAGCAGCTCCCAGGAACACGCCGAAAAACTGTTTTTT
few,.,TRBJ1-2,TRBV10-3,CAISETGLYGYTF,TGTGCCATCAGTGAAACGGGCCTCTATGGCTACACCTTC
few,TRBD2,TRBJ2-6,TRBV5-4,CASSLGAGGNSGANVLTF,TGTGCCAGCAGCTTGGGAGCGGGAGGAAACTCTGGGGCCAACGTCCTGACTTTC
few,.,TRBJ1-1,TRBV12-3/TRBV12-4,CASRYGQGAAEAFF,TGTGCCAGCAGGTACGGCCAGGGAGCCGCTGAAGCTTTCTTT
.,TRBD2,TRBJ2-1,TRBV9,CASSPRLARGLYNEQFF,TGTGCCAGCAGCCCCCGACTAGCCCGGGGCCTCTACAATGAGCAGTTCTTC
.,TRBD2,TRBJ2-1,TRBV9,CASSVGLAGGPFSYNEQFF,TGTGCCAGCAGCGTAGGGCTAGCGGGAGGGCCCTTTTCCTACAATGAGCAGTTCTTC
few,.,TRBJ1-1,TRBV6-1,CASRTGFNTEAFF,TGTGCCAGCAGGACAGGATTTAACACTGAAGCTTTCTTT
few,.,TRBJ2-7,TRBV7-8,CASSLEPGGRDEQYF,TGTGCCAGCAGCTTAGAGCCCGGGGGACGGGACGAGCAGTACTTC
few,TRBD1,TRBJ2-1,TRBV18,CASSPLQGANNEQFF,TGTGCCAGCTCACCACTTCAGGGGGCCAACAATGAGCAGTTCTTC
few,TRBD2,TRBJ2-1,TRBV5-1,CASSLSGGGIYNEQFF,TGCGCCAGCAGCTTGTCGGGCGGGGGTATATACAATGAGCAGTTCTTC